Shown below are 10 T cell receptor beta chains from a single sample sequenced in a study of blood T cell repertoires in COVID-19. Profiled with immunoSEQ multiplex PCR; TCRdb holds only in-frame clones, not every one. The sample includes over 200,000 clones, roughly 86% seen only once; the top ten take 7.6%. Source material: peripheral blood. These receptors were taken from a woman aged 45-65 years with active or convalescent COVID-19.

This clone was counted only a few times. This chain uses TRBV9 with TRBJ1-4; no firm D call. V lost 0 bases to trimming and J lost 14 bases, with 14 bases between them. In germline, CDR1 is SGDLS, CDR2 YYNGEE. The CDR3 loop spans 13 amino acids. The CDR3 nucleotides read TGTGCCAGCAGCGTAGAAGTCGAGGGTGGGCTGTTTTTT. As protein: CASSVEVEGGLFF.

J is TRBJ2-3 and V is TRBV6-5; TRBD2 aligns across 9 bases. This CDR3 is 16 amino acids long. Germline values: CDR1 MNHEY, CDR2 SVGAGI. Trimming at V came to 4 bases and at J to 4 bases, leaving 9 bases not matched to a gene. CDR3 sequence: CASSSPLAGQADTQYF. CDR3 DNA sequence: TGTGCCAGCAGTTCCCCGCTAGCGGGGCAAGCAGATACGCAGTATTTT.

The chain recombines TRBV29-1 with TRBJ2-1; 8 bases line up with TRBD2. This CDR3 is built from 14 residues. The V and J ends lost 3 bases and 4 bases, in that order; junction bases with no gene match: 5. The germline gives CDR1 SQVTM, CDR2 ANQGSEA. The CDR3 reads CSVEVAGTYNEQFF. CDR3 coding DNA: TGCAGCGTTGAGGTAGCGGGAACTTACAATGAGCAGTTCTTC.

The chain joins TRBV28 to TRBJ1-4; 11 bases match TRBD1. The CDR3 length is 15 residues. Germline CDR1 MDHEN, CDR2 SYDVKM. Trimming at V came to 6 bases and at J to 7 bases, leaving 7 bases not matched to a gene. CDR3 in amino acids: CASSSGTGGREKLFF. The CDR3 coding sequence is TGTGCCAGCAGCTCAGGGACAGGGGGACGTGAAAAACTGTTTTTT.

The V gene is TRBV6-5, the J gene TRBJ1-4, with TRBD1 matching 8 bases. V was pared by 10 bases and J by 5 bases, with 9 bases of the junction left unmatched. From germline, CDR1 is MNHEY and CDR2 SVGAGI. The CDR3 has 14 residues. The CDR3 nucleotides read TGTGCCACCGGGGGGACAGGACCGAATGAAAAACTGTTTTTT. It encodes CATGGTGPNEKLFF.

The chain combines TRBV6-4 with TRBJ2-3; TRBD2 might be the D (7 bases). Looked up from germline, CDR1 is MRHNA and CDR2 is SNTAGT. V was shortened by 3 bases and J by 4 bases, with 14 bases between the two germline ends. This CDR3 has 15 amino acids. Written as DNA, the CDR3 is TGTGCCAGCAGTGAAGGGGGGGGGCCGGCAGATACGCAGTATTTT. The encoded protein is CASSEGGGPADTQYF.

The rearrangement uses TRBV2 and TRBJ2-3, with 7 bases fitting TRBD1. Trimming cost V 3 bases and J 0 bases; bases outside gene matches: 0. The CDR3 spans 14 residues. Germline V gene data show CDR1 as SNHLY and CDR2 as FYNNEI. DNA of the CDR3: TGTGCCAGCAGTGAGGACAGGAGCACAGATACGCAGTATTTT. It codes for CASSEDRSTDTQYF.

J is TRBJ1-1 and V is TRBV7-3; 12 nucleotides match TRBD1. CDR1 is SGHTA, CDR2 FQGTGA, per germline. CDR3 length: 15 residues. V lost 4 bases to trimming and J lost 4 bases; unmatched junction nucleotides: 4. The CDR3 reads CASSSMGQGATEAFF. Here the CDR3 DNA reads TGTGCCAGCAGCTCTATGGGACAGGGGGCCACTGAAGCTTTCTTT.

This chain uses TRBV10-3 with TRBJ2-7, with TRBD1 identical over 7 bases. Trimming cost V 0 bases and J 6 bases; bases outside gene matches: 14. Germline assignment: CDR1 ENHRY and CDR2 SYGVKD. The CDR3 consists of 17 residues. The DNA of the CDR3 is TGTGCCATCAGTGAGTCGAGGAGACAGGGAGAACCTAGCGAGCAGTACTTC. Translation: CAISESRRQGEPSEQYF.

V usage is TRBV2 and J usage is TRBJ2-5; tentative D call: TRBD2 (5 bases). The CDR3 runs 14 residues. Trimming took 9 bases from V and 5 from J, leaving 19 bases between them. The germline gives CDR1 SNHLY, CDR2 FYNNEI. Here the CDR3 DNA reads TGTGCCAGGGCGTGGCCCGGGATGGGGGAGACCCAGTACTTC. Translating gives CARAWPGMGETQYF. Together with reference TRBV2 and TRBJ2-5, the CDR3 gives the full variable domain: EPEVTQTPSHQVTQMGQEVILRCVPISNHLYFYWYRQILGQKVEFLVSFYNNEISEKSEIFDDQFSVERPDGSNFTLKIRSTKLEDSAMYFCARAWPGMGETQYFGPGTRLLVL.